The rows below give T cell receptor beta chains drawn from one sample of a study of T cell clonotyping in hematopoietic cell transplantation. Using immunoSEQ multiplex PCR, the repertoire was profiled, and TCRdb retains in-frame clones only, with some absent. The sample has 15,000 to 20,000 clones, 92% seen once. Material: peripheral blood mononuclear cells. The receptors originated from a man between 40 and 49 years old in good health. Some clones in this sample may be carry-over from other donors' samples. CDR3s include the opening cysteine and the closing phenylalanine or tryptophan. The D gene is left open where the match is weak. Size values are once, few and many counts, or a class for expanded clones, and some rows have none.

v_gene,j_gene,d_gene,abundance,CDR3aa,CDR3nt
TRBV7-2,TRBJ2-3,TRBD2,.,CASSLALTSGRAQYF,TGTGCCAGCAGCTTAGCCCTGACTAGCGGGAGGGCGCAGTATTTT
TRBV4-3,TRBJ2-7,TRBD2,.,CASSHGGVTSAAYEQYF,TGCGCCAGCAGCCACGGGGGGGTGACTAGCGCAGCCTACGAGCAGTACTTC
TRBV29-1,TRBJ2-3,TRBD2,.,CSVAGTSNTDTQYF,TGCAGCGTGGCCGGGACTAGCAACACAGATACGCAGTATTTT
TRBV5-1,TRBJ2-2,TRBD2,.,CASSLGTSGRAGTGELFF,TGCGCCAGCAGCCTCGGGACTAGCGGGAGGGCCGGCACCGGGGAGCTGTTTTTT
TRBV6-5,TRBJ2-1,.,once,CASSYRAFPGNEQFF,TGTGCCAGCAGTTACAGGGCCTTCCCAGGGAATGAGCAGTTCTTC
TRBV4-2,TRBJ2-4,TRBD2,.,CASSQDWASGAKNIQYF,TGTGCCAGCAGCCAAGATTGGGCTAGCGGAGCCAAAAACATTCAGTACTTC
TRBV27,TRBJ1-2,TRBD1,.,CASSLTGKGYTF,TGTGCCAGCAGTCTGACAGGGAAGGGCTACACCTTC
TRBV19,TRBJ2-3,.,few,CASRKRTSTDTQYF,TGTGCCAGCCGGAAGCGGACCAGCACAGATACGCAGTATTTT
TRBV6-5,TRBJ1-1,.,.,CASNGVTPNTEAFF,TGTGCCAGCAATGGGGTAACCCCGAACACTGAAGCTTTCTTT
TRBV4-2,TRBJ2-7,TRBD2,.,CASSQAPTSGKNYEQYF,TGTGCCAGCAGCCAAGCTCCGACTAGCGGGAAGAACTACGAGCAGTACTTC
TRBV25-1,TRBJ2-5,.,.,CASSVTGYQETQYF,TGTGCCAGCAGTGTGACGGGTTACCAAGAGACCCAGTACTTC
TRBV6-5,TRBJ2-7,TRBD1,.,CASSSGTGVSEQYF,TGTGCCAGCAGTTCCGGGACAGGGGTCTCCGAGCAGTACTTC
TRBV7-2,TRBJ2-1,.,.,CASSLGGYPNEQFF,TGTGCCAGCAGCTTAGGTGGCTACCCCAATGAGCAGTTCTTC